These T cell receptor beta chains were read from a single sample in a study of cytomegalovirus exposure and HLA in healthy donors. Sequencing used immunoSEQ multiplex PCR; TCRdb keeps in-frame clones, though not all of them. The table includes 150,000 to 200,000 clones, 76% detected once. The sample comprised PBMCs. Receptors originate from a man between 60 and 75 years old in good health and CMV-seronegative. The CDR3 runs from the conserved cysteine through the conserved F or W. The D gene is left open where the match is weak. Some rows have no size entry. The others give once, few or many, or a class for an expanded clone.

cdr3_aa: CASSEPPRTVDTQYF; cdr3_nt: TGCGCCAGCAGTGAGCCTCCTAGGACTGTAGATACGCAGTATTTT; v_call: TRBV10-1; j_call: TRBJ2-3; clone_size: NA; d_call: NA; cdr3_length: 15
cdr3_aa: CAISGGQGGNSPLHF; cdr3_nt: TGTGCCATCAGTGGGGGACAGGGCGGAAATTCACCCCTCCACTTT; v_call: TRBV10-3; j_call: TRBJ1-6; clone_size: NA; d_call: TRBD1; cdr3_length: 15
cdr3_aa: CASSHLQNRDSGLNYGYTF; cdr3_nt: TGCGCCAGCAGCCACCTACAGAACAGGGACAGCGGACTGAACTATGGCTACACCTTC; v_call: TRBV4-1; j_call: TRBJ1-2; clone_size: NA; d_call: TRBD1; cdr3_length: 19
cdr3_aa: CASRTQGADSYEQYF; cdr3_nt: TGTGCCAGTAGAACCCAGGGGGCGGACTCCTACGAGCAGTACTTC; v_call: TRBV19; j_call: TRBJ2-7; clone_size: NA; d_call: TRBD1; cdr3_length: 15
cdr3_aa: CASSPRVYGTDTQYF; cdr3_nt: TGTGCCAGCAGCCCCAGGGTCTACGGCACAGATACGCAGTATTTT; v_call: TRBV11-2; j_call: TRBJ2-3; clone_size: few; d_call: NA; cdr3_length: 15
cdr3_aa: CAWMIQGITDTQYF; cdr3_nt: TGTGCCTGGATGATCCAGGGCATCACAGATACGCAGTATTTT; v_call: TRBV30; j_call: TRBJ2-3; clone_size: NA; d_call: NA; cdr3_length: 14
cdr3_aa: CASSQAGVGGFGQPQHF; cdr3_nt: TGTGCCAGCAGCCAAGCGGGTGTGGGGGGGTTTGGACAGCCCCAGCATTTT; v_call: TRBV4-2; j_call: TRBJ1-5; clone_size: NA; d_call: NA; cdr3_length: 17
cdr3_aa: CASSYSWSQPQHF; cdr3_nt: TGTGCCAGCAGTTACTCTTGGAGCCAGCCCCAGCATTTT; v_call: TRBV6-6; j_call: TRBJ1-5; clone_size: NA; d_call: NA; cdr3_length: 13
cdr3_aa: CASSLGQGASPLHF; cdr3_nt: TGCGCCAGCAGCTTGGGACAGGGGGCTTCACCCCTCCACTTT; v_call: TRBV5-1; j_call: TRBJ1-6; clone_size: NA; d_call: TRBD1; cdr3_length: 14
cdr3_aa: CASSFSRHTEAFF; cdr3_nt: TGTGCCAGCAGTTTTAGCAGACACACTGAAGCTTTCTTT; v_call: TRBV28; j_call: TRBJ1-1; clone_size: few; d_call: NA; cdr3_length: 13
cdr3_aa: CALEVGQLNSPLHF; cdr3_nt: TGTGCCTTGGAAGTGGGACAGCTGAATTCACCCCTCCACTTT; v_call: TRBV30; j_call: TRBJ1-6; clone_size: NA; d_call: TRBD1; cdr3_length: 14
cdr3_aa: CASRGQNTGELFF; cdr3_nt: TGTGCCAGCAGGGGACAAAACACCGGGGAGCTGTTTTTT; v_call: TRBV2; j_call: TRBJ2-2; clone_size: NA; d_call: NA; cdr3_length: 13
cdr3_aa: CASSLDRGPSAKNIQYF; cdr3_nt: TGTGCCAGCAGTTTAGACAGGGGGCCCTCGGCCAAAAACATTCAGTACTTC; v_call: TRBV7-2; j_call: TRBJ2-4; clone_size: NA; d_call: TRBD1; cdr3_length: 17
cdr3_aa: CASSLSGADTQYF; cdr3_nt: TGTGCCAGCAGCTTATCAGGGGCAGATACGCAGTATTTT; v_call: TRBV7-3; j_call: TRBJ2-3; clone_size: few; d_call: NA; cdr3_length: 13
cdr3_aa: CASSSSRTDLTAQYF; cdr3_nt: TGTGCCAGCAGCAGCTCACGGACAGACTTGACGGCGCAGTACTTC; v_call: TRBV5-4; j_call: TRBJ2-5; clone_size: NA; d_call: NA; cdr3_length: 15
cdr3_aa: CASSQWTSGKQETQYF; cdr3_nt: TGTGCCAGCAGCCAATGGACTAGCGGAAAACAAGAGACCCAGTACTTC; v_call: TRBV16; j_call: TRBJ2-5; clone_size: NA; d_call: TRBD2; cdr3_length: 16
cdr3_aa: CASSPSGTGYTDTQYF; cdr3_nt: TGTGCCAGCAGTCCGTCAGGGACAGGGTACACAGATACGCAGTATTTT; v_call: TRBV28; j_call: TRBJ2-3; clone_size: NA; d_call: TRBD1; cdr3_length: 16
cdr3_aa: CASSPSAGGNTGELFF; cdr3_nt: TGTGCCAGCAGCCCAAGCGCGGGGGGGAACACCGGGGAGCTGTTTTTT; v_call: TRBV7-3; j_call: TRBJ2-2; clone_size: once; d_call: TRBD2; cdr3_length: 16
cdr3_aa: CASSLDPGNSYEQYF; cdr3_nt: TGTGCCAGCAGCTTAGACCCAGGGAACTCCTACGAGCAGTACTTC; v_call: TRBV7-9; j_call: TRBJ2-7; clone_size: once; d_call: NA; cdr3_length: 15
cdr3_aa: CASSESGDLNTEAFF; cdr3_nt: TGTGCCAGCAGTGAATCTGGAGATTTGAACACTGAAGCTTTCTTT; v_call: TRBV25-1; j_call: TRBJ1-1; clone_size: NA; d_call: NA; cdr3_length: 15
cdr3_aa: CASSIGGTSGTLSYEQYF; cdr3_nt: TGTGCCAGCAGTATTGGGGGCACTAGCGGGACCCTCTCCTACGAGCAGTACTTC; v_call: TRBV27; j_call: TRBJ2-7; clone_size: NA; d_call: TRBD2; cdr3_length: 18
cdr3_aa: CASSPVSGNTIYF; cdr3_nt: TGTGCCAGCAGCCCGGTTTCTGGAAACACCATATATTTT; v_call: TRBV9; j_call: TRBJ1-3; clone_size: NA; d_call: NA; cdr3_length: 13
cdr3_aa: CASSSGVQGSTDTQYF; cdr3_nt: TGTGCCAGTAGCAGCGGGGTGCAGGGTAGCACAGATACGCAGTATTTT; v_call: TRBV19; j_call: TRBJ2-3; clone_size: NA; d_call: TRBD2; cdr3_length: 16
cdr3_aa: CASSPQDGLNNEQFF; cdr3_nt: TGTGCCAGCTCACCTCAAGACGGACTTAACAATGAGCAGTTCTTC; v_call: TRBV18; j_call: TRBJ2-1; clone_size: NA; d_call: NA; cdr3_length: 15
cdr3_aa: CASRLAGVSEQFF; cdr3_nt: TGTGCCAGCAGGCTAGCGGGAGTGAGTGAGCAGTTCTTC; v_call: TRBV2; j_call: TRBJ2-1; clone_size: NA; d_call: TRBD2; cdr3_length: 13
cdr3_aa: CASRQGAMYNSPLHF; cdr3_nt: TGTGCCAGCAGACAGGGGGCGATGTATAATTCACCCCTCCACTTT; v_call: TRBV6-5; j_call: TRBJ1-6; clone_size: NA; d_call: TRBD1; cdr3_length: 15
cdr3_aa: CASSGGSSVNEQFF; cdr3_nt: TGCGCCAGCAGTGGCGGGAGCTCGGTCAATGAGCAGTTCTTC; v_call: TRBV10-1; j_call: TRBJ2-1; clone_size: NA; d_call: TRBD2; cdr3_length: 14
cdr3_aa: CASSPLAGTGELFF; cdr3_nt: TGTGCCAGCAGCCCGCTAGCGGGCACCGGGGAGCTGTTTTTT; v_call: TRBV7-7; j_call: TRBJ2-2; clone_size: NA; d_call: TRBD2; cdr3_length: 14
cdr3_aa: CASSRDRIPSYEQYF; cdr3_nt: TGTGCCAGCAGCAGGGACAGGATCCCCTCCTACGAGCAGTACTTC; v_call: TRBV5-4; j_call: TRBJ2-7; clone_size: NA; d_call: TRBD1; cdr3_length: 15